The rows below give T cell receptor beta chains drawn from one sample of a study of technical replicates of blood from a few donors. The assay was immunoSEQ multiplex PCR, and TCRdb's table has in-frame clones only and misses some. The sample gives tens of thousands of clones, around 94% of which show up once; approximately 0.25% is in the top ten. Sequenced material: T cells isolated from PBMCs. Every receptor here comes from a human donor in good health. CDR3s include the opening cysteine and the closing phenylalanine or tryptophan. The order of the fields is D gene, clone size, J gene, V gene, CDR3 DNA, CDR3 protein. The D gene is left open where the match is weak. Part of the rows lack a size; the others show once, few, many or a class for expanded clones.

D: TRBD1; size: -; J: TRBJ2-7; V: TRBV4-1; DNA: TGCGCCAGCAGCCAACGGACAGGGGTGTACGAGCAGTACTTC; CDR3: CASSQRTGVYEQYF
D: TRBD2; size: -; J: TRBJ2-2; V: TRBV25-1; DNA: TGTGCCAGCAGTGAATATACTAGCGGGAGGAGGATCGGGGAGCTGTTTTTT; CDR3: CASSEYTSGRRIGELFF
D: -; size: -; J: TRBJ1-6; V: TRBV6-1; DNA: TGTGCCAGCAGTGAAGCTAGGGGCAGATCACCCCTCCACTTT; CDR3: CASSEARGRSPLHF
D: -; size: -; J: TRBJ2-7; V: TRBV19; DNA: TGTGCCAGTAGTATAGGACAGAATTACGAGCAGTACTTC; CDR3: CASSIGQNYEQYF
D: -; size: -; J: TRBJ1-4; V: TRBV19; DNA: TGTGCCAGTAGTATATGGGGAGCAACTAATGAAAAACTGTTTTTT; CDR3: CASSIWGATNEKLFF
D: TRBD1; size: -; J: TRBJ2-1; V: TRBV27; DNA: TGTGCCAGCAGTTTATCGTCAATCGGACAGGGGGCTGCTGAGCAGTTCTTC; CDR3: CASSLSSIGQGAAEQFF
D: -; size: -; J: TRBJ2-1; V: TRBV6-6; DNA: TGTGCCAGCAGTTCGGGAGACGGGGAGCAGTTCTTC; CDR3: CASSSGDGEQFF
D: -; size: -; J: TRBJ2-1; V: TRBV19; DNA: TGTGCCAGTAGTATAGGACAGAGCTCCTACAATGAGCAGTTCTTC; CDR3: CASSIGQSSYNEQFF
D: TRBD2; size: -; J: TRBJ2-3; V: TRBV5-4; DNA: TGTGCCAGCAGCTTAAGACTAGCGGGGACTAGCACAGATACGCAGTATTTT; CDR3: CASSLRLAGTSTDTQYF
D: TRBD2; size: once; J: TRBJ2-1; V: TRBV6-1; DNA: TGTGCCAGCAGTGCTCGACCATTTTCTAGCGGGAGGGCCCTCAATGAGCAGTTCTTC; CDR3: CASSARPFSSGRALNEQFF
D: -; size: once; J: TRBJ2-5; V: TRBV30; DNA: TGTGCCTGGAGTGTACCCGCGGGGACCCAGTACTTC; CDR3: CAWSVPAGTQYF
D: TRBD1; size: -; J: TRBJ1-2; V: TRBV7-9; DNA: TGTGCCAGCAGCTTAGCGGGACAGGGGGCTTCTTATGGCTACACCTTC; CDR3: CASSLAGQGASYGYTF
D: -; size: -; J: TRBJ1-6; V: TRBV11-3; DNA: TGTGCCAGCAGCCCGGGGGGACCCCTCCACTTT; CDR3: CASSPGGPLHF
D: -; size: -; J: TRBJ1-1; V: TRBV5-6; DNA: TGTGCCAGCAGCTTAAACAGGGCCACTGAAGCTTTCTTT; CDR3: CASSLNRATEAFF
D: TRBD1; size: -; J: TRBJ2-7; V: TRBV29-1; DNA: TGCAGCGTACCAGGGGGCACCTACTACGAGCAGTACTTC; CDR3: CSVPGGTYYEQYF
D: -; size: once; J: TRBJ2-7; V: TRBV7-9; DNA: TGTGCCAGCAGCCGTCGGGACTCCTACGAGCAGTACTTC; CDR3: CASSRRDSYEQYF
D: -; size: -; J: TRBJ1-1; V: TRBV9; DNA: TGTGCCAGCAGCGTATCTAGGGGGGGATACACTGAAGCTTTCTTT; CDR3: CASSVSRGGYTEAFF
D: TRBD1; size: -; J: TRBJ2-6; V: TRBV18; DNA: TGTGCCAGCTCACAAGGGACAGGCTCTGGGGCCAACGTCCTGACTTTC; CDR3: CASSQGTGSGANVLTF